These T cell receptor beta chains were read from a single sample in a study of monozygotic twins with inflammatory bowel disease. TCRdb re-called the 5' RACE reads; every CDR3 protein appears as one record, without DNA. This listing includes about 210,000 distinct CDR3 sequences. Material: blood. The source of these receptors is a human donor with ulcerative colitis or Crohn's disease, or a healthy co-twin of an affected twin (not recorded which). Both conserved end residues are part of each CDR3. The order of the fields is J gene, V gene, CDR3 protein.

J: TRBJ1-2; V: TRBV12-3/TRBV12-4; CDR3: CASSSTGGNYGYTF
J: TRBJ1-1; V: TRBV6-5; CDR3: CASSYERGYPGTEAFF
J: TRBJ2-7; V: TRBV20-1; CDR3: CSATDPRSYEQYF
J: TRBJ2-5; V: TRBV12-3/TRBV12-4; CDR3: CASSLPNRGETQYF
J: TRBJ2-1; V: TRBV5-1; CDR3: CASSLGGNSYNEQFF
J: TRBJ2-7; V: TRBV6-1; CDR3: CASSPRTHSSYEQYF
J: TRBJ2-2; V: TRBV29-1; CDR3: CSVGWTTGELFF
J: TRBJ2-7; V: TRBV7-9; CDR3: CASSTGQGGSYEQYF
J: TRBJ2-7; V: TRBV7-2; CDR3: CASSLGTRYEQYF
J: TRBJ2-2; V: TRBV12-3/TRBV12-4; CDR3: CASRTTYTGELFF
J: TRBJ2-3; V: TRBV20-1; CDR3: CSVIARGYTDTQYF
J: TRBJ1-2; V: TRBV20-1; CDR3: CSAQQDLTYGYTF
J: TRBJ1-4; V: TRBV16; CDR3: CASSQSGQGDEKLFF
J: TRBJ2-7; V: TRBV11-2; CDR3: CASSQLQGSYEQYF
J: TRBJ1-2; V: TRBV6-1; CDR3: CASSDGWGDRNYGYTF
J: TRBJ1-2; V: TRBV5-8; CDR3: CASSLQGFYGYTF
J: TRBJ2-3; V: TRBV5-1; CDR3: CASSVTSGGPADTQYF
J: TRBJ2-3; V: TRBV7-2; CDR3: CASSLALPPGTDTQYF
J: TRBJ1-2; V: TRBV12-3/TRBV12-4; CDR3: CASTPTGAIGYTF
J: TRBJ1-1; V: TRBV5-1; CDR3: CASSLGTYTEAFF
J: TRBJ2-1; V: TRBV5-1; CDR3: CASSWTSGGGYEQFF
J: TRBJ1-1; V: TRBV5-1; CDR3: CASTLQAGALTEAFF
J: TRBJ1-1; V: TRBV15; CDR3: CATSRERTSSEAFF
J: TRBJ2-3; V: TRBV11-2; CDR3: CASSLVGPPGGLGTQYF
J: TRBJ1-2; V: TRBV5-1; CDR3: CASSSGETGVGYTF
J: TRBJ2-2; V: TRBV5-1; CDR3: CASSRDRGRVELFF
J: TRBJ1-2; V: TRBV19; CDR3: CASSSVLDYGYTF
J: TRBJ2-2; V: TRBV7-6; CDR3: CASSLGGPAVPGELFF
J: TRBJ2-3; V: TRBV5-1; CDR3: CASSLLMRQYF
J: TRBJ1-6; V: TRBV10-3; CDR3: CAISDEGSYNSPLHF
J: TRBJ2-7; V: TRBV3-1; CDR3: CASSPQGKGAEQYF
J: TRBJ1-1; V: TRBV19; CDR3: CASSIQGYANTEAFF
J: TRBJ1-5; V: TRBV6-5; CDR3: CASSYQAGQPQHF
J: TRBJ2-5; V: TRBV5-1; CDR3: CASSGGQGKGVGETQYF
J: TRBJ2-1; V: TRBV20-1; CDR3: CSAGSSGGRSYNEQFF
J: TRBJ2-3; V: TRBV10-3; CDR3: CAIRPAGQGGSDTQYF
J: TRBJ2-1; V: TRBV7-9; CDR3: CASSPGTAYNEQFF
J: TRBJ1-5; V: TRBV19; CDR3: CASSIGGAQPQHF
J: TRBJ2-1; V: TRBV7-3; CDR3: CASSAFSGGDNEQFF
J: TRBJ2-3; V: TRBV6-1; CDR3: CASRTGTPGDTQYF
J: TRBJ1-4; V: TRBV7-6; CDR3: CASSLSGGEKLFF